The clone carrying this T cell receptor beta chain has more than one count but fewer than ten. The antigen is not known. This specimen belongs to a study of T-cell reconstitution after alpha-beta-depleted transplantation in children. The study, taken as a whole, reports: At the one-year point after transplant, T-cell counts and TCRbeta diversity were found to come mostly from T cells that had been newly produced. As was reported, about two months after transplant, alpha-beta T cells came from several hundred expanded graft clones. TCRbeta diversity was high at day 60 in some patients (a result of surviving recipient T cells and thymic progenitors).

The TCRbeta library incorporated unique molecular identifiers. TCRdb reanalysed the PCR reads using MiXCR and keeps one entry per CDR3 protein. Of about 580,000 distinct CDR3 sequences detected, 23% appear once; the ten largest clones hold around 14%. Losses at the gene ends were 4 bases for V and 6 bases for J; bases not matched to a gene: 10. The CDR3 spans 16 residues. CDR1 and CDR2 from the germline V gene are KGHDR and SFDVKD. Sequencing was performed on PBMCs, mostly from graft donor cells, taken 360 days after TCRalphabeta/CD19-depleted stem cell transplant. This receptor was obtained from a boy under two years old who had a stem cell transplant for acute myeloid leukemia, so the T cells may come from the graft donor. The chain combines TRBV24-1 with TRBJ2-3; 9 positions agree with TRBD1. In nucleotides, the CDR3 is TGTGCCACCAGTGACCACGGGACAGGGAAACTTGATACGCAGTATTTT. Protein sequence: CATSDHGTGKLDTQYF.